This T cell receptor (beta chain) appears in the sequencing data of a study of beta chain features in type 1 diabetes. In this sample, this clone turned up a few times. Isolated RNA was reverse transcribed in full, so expressed TCRB transcripts were sequenced. Sequenced by immunoSEQ multiplex PCR; TCRdb stores in-frame clones only, minus some. The sample includes some 270,000 clones, around an eighth of them seen just once. The CDR3 is 14 residues long. Germline values: CDR1 SNHLY, CDR2 FYNNEI. V lost 7 bases, J lost 0 bases, and 3 bases stayed unmatched. This chain uses TRBV2 with TRBJ2-3, with TRBD1 identical over 8 bases. Sample: naive CD4+ T cells from blood. The TCR was taken from a middle-aged woman in good health. The CDR3 here is CASKDRASTDTQYF. Written as DNA, the CDR3 is TGTGCCAGCAAGGACAGGGCTAGCACAGATACGCAGTATTTT.